The 32 T cell receptor beta chains below all came from one sample that was sequenced in a study of blood T cells in healthy people across ages. With a J-beta primer mix and a sample-barcoded 5' primer, a second PCR ran about 7 to 11 cycles. TCRdb independently ran MiXCR on the 5' RACE reads; one entry per CDR3 protein. The profile shows around 1,600,000 distinct CDR3 sequences, less than 45% of them singletons. Sequenced input: blood. Receptors originate from a woman between 18 and 29 years old in good health.

This clonotype was recorded at least ten times. V gene TRBV7-9 combines with J gene TRBJ2-7, with D unresolved. The CDR3 loop spans 13 amino acids. V was pared by 3 bases and J by 5 bases, with 11 bases between. From germline, CDR1 is SEHNR and CDR2 FQNEAQ (reference sequence). CDR3 protein: CASSLVRIDEQYF. CDR3 in DNA: TGTGCCAGCAGCTTGGTTAGGATCGACGAGCAGTACTTC.

The chain carries TRBV7-2 and TRBJ1-1; D not certain. The germline gives CDR1 SGHTA, CDR2 FQGNSA. There are 14 residues in the CDR3. Trimming took off 3 bases at V and 1 base at J, with 9 bases between the two ends. For the CDR3, the DNA is TGTGCCAGCAGCTTTAGTCTTCAGAACACTGAAGCTTTCTTT. It encodes CASSFSLQNTEAFF.

The gene calls are TRBV6-5 and TRBJ1-2; weak D call: TRBD1 (6 bases). The CDR3 contains 16 residues. Between the trimmed V and J ends, which lost 0 bases and 2 bases, there was a span of 13 bases. The germline V gene has CDR1 MNHEY and CDR2 SVGAGI. The CDR3 loop is CASSYSRFRGNYGYTF. The CDR3 DNA reads as TGTGCCAGCAGTTACTCGAGATTCAGGGGAAACTATGGCTACACCTTC.

The chain carries TRBV29-1 and TRBJ2-7; D is undetermined. The CDR3 has 10 amino acids. CDR1 SQVTM and CDR2 ANQGSEA come from the germline V gene. Trimming removed 3 bases at V and 7 bases at J, with 7 bases between. The CDR3 sequence: CSVEYNEQYF. CDR3 nucleotide sequence: TGCAGCGTTGAGTACAATGAGCAGTACTTC.

This clonotype has a handful of counts. The rearrangement uses TRBV12-3 or TRBV12-4 and TRBJ1-2; maybe TRBD1 (6 bases). This CDR3 region has 13 residues. Trimming stripped 6 bases from V and 5 bases from J, with 13 bases between. The DNA of the CDR3 is TGTGCCAGCAGCCCTAACAGGGTTTATGGCTACACCTTC. It encodes CASSPNRVYGYTF.

Remarks on this clonotype: Germline and junction disagree at one end, which may indicate a read error. The CDR3 protein is CARSLLWGNYGYTF. In nucleotides, the CDR3 is TGTGCCCGCAGTCTCTTATGGGGAAACTATGGCTACACCTTC. V is TRBV7-9 and J is TRBJ1-2; unclear D gene. The germline V gene encodes CDR1 SEHNR and CDR2 FQNEAQ (reference sequence). The CDR3 extends over 14 amino acids.

This clonotype has a handful of counts. The V and J genes are TRBV12-3 or TRBV12-4 and TRBJ2-1; 14 bases align to TRBD2. This CDR3 is built from 18 residues. After removal of 7 bases from V and 2 bases from J, the junction contained 10 bases not matched to a gene. Written as DNA, the CDR3 is TGTGCCAGCACCTTGGGGACTAGCGGGAGTGGGACCTACAATGAGCAGTTCTTC. Protein: CASTLGTSGSGTYNEQFF.

The chain carries TRBV18 and TRBJ2-1, with D unresolved. Judging by the DNA end, TRBJ2-7 fits better; the J call may be wrong. CDR1 is KGHSH, CDR2 LQKENI, per germline. This CDR3 spans 15 amino acids. The CDR3 sequence: CASSPPSSSYNEQYF. Written as DNA, the CDR3 is TGTGCCAGCTCACCACCTTCGAGCTCCTACAATGAGCAGTACTTC.

The chain employs TRBV24-1 and TRBJ2-7, with 7 bases matching TRBD1. The DNA matches TRBJ2-5 better at its end, which makes the J call doubtful. The CDR3 loop spans 15 amino acids. CDR1 and CDR2 (germline): KGHDR, SFDVKD. CDR3 loop: CATSDPTGVEETQYF. Here the CDR3 DNA reads TGTGCCACCAGTGACCCAACAGGGGTCGAGGAGACCCAGTACTTC.

In this sample, this clonotype turned up a few times. The chain uses TRBV12-3 or TRBV12-4 and TRBJ1-1; D uncertain. Deletions cut 7 bases from V and 4 bases from J, with 13 bases between. This CDR3 contains 13 residues. CDR3 protein: CASTLRGRTEAFF. In DNA, the CDR3 is TGTGCCAGCACCCTGCGAGGGCGCACTGAAGCTTTCTTT.

The chain carries TRBV7-2 and TRBJ2-3; 9 nucleotides line up with TRBD1. Germline assignment: CDR1 SGHTA and CDR2 FQGNSA. The CDR3 has 15 residues. The ends lost 7 bases at V and 3 bases at J; junction bases unmatched: 8. The CDR3 is CASTPRDRETDTQYF. Written as DNA, the CDR3 is TGTGCCAGCACCCCCCGGGACAGGGAAACAGATACGCAGTATTTT.

The chain uses TRBV29-1 and TRBJ2-6; possible D gene TRBD1, 6 bases. Germline CDR1 reads SQVTM; CDR2 reads ANQGSEA. The CDR3 extends over 13 amino acids. The ends were cut back, 5 bases at V and 2 bases at J, with 7 bases in the middle. The DNA of the CDR3 is TGCAGCGTTTGGGGGCCTGGGGCCAACGTCCTGACTTTC. It yields the protein CSVWGPGANVLTF.

The chain links TRBV2 to TRBJ2-5; tentatively, D is TRBD2 (5 bases). In germline, CDR1 is SNHLY, CDR2 FYNNEI. V was pared by 0 bases and J by 4 bases, with 12 bases between. The CDR3 extends over 15 amino acids. This CDR3 reads CASSEAGSEGETQYF. CDR3 sequence (DNA): TGTGCCAGCAGTGAAGCGGGATCCGAGGGAGAGACCCAGTACTTC.

The chain links TRBV3-1 to TRBJ2-7, with D maybe TRBD1 (6 bases). There are 16 residues in the CDR3. V gave up 0 bases and J gave up 0 bases, with 12 bases separating them. CDR1 and CDR2 from the germline V gene are LGHDT and YNNKEL (reference sequence). CDR3 sequence (DNA): TGTGCCAGCAGCCAAGATAGAGACAGGCCCTCCTACGAGCAGTACTTC. It translates to CASSQDRDRPSYEQYF.

This clonotype was counted many times. This chain uses TRBV20-1 with TRBJ2-1, with D possibly called TRBD1 or TRBD2 (5 bases each). V was shortened by 4 bases and J by 6 bases, with 16 bases between the two germline ends. The V gene's germline CDR1 is DFQATT and CDR2 SNEGSKA (reference sequence). The CDR3 has 14 amino acids. The CDR3 region is CSATDYGAINEQFF. The CDR3, as DNA: TGCAGTGCTACCGACTACGGGGCGATCAATGAGCAGTTCTTC.

This chain links TRBV11-2 with TRBJ2-5; 9 bases fit TRBD2. Per the germline V gene, CDR1 is SGHAT and CDR2 is FQNNGV. V lost 4 bases, J lost 11 bases, and 11 bases stayed unmatched. CDR3 length equals 14 residues. CDR3 DNA sequence: TGTGCCAGCAGCTGGACTAGCGCTTACAATGAGCAGTACTTC. Translating it yields CASSWTSAYNEQYF.

In this sample, this clonotype turned up many times. The chain is built from TRBV12-3 or TRBV12-4 and TRBJ1-5; D call uncertain. V dropped 1 base and J dropped 0 bases, with 10 bases sitting between them. The CDR3 length is 16 residues. The CDR3 DNA reads TGTGCCAGCAGTTTAGGGCAGGCCTATAGCAATCAGCCCCAGCATTTT. It specifies CASSLGQAYSNQPQHF.

This clonotype was detected only once. The chain has TRBV7-9 and TRBJ2-3; D could derive from TRBD1 or TRBD2 (7 bases each). Trimming left V 4 bases short and J 6 bases short, with 17 bases between. Germline V gene sequence: CDR1 SEHNR, CDR2 FQNEAQ (reference sequence). The CDR3 contains 15 residues. This CDR3 is CASSWSSRGGDTQYF. DNA for the CDR3: TGTGCCAGCAGCTGGTCGTCCAGGGGGGGGGATACGCAGTATTTT.

This sequence joins TRBV20-1 and TRBJ2-7, with 7 bases fitting TRBD2. Trimming removed 3 bases from V and 4 bases from J; junction bases left unmatched: 3. Per germline, CDR1 DFQATT and CDR2 SNEGSKA (reference sequence). This CDR3 has 12 amino acids. The CDR3 DNA sequence: TGCAGTGCTAGTGCGGGAGCTTACGAGCAGTACTTC. Amino acid sequence: CSASAGAYEQYF.

CDR3 in amino acids: CASSLKLQGVQPQHF. CDR3 sequence (DNA): TGTGCCAGCAGTTTAAAACTGCAGGGGGTTCAGCCCCAGCATTTT. The chain joins TRBV28 to TRBJ1-5, with 7 nucleotides matching TRBD1. Germline V CDR1 and CDR2: MDHEN, SYDVKM. V gave up 2 bases and J gave up 6 bases; unmatched junction bases: 7. The CDR3 contains 15 residues.

This clonotype was seen a few times. The chain couples TRBV29-1 to TRBJ2-5, with TRBD1 identical over 7 bases. V dropped 7 bases and J dropped 5; count of bases not matched to a gene: 13. CDR1 is SQVTM, CDR2 ANQGSEA, per germline. The CDR3 is 14 amino acids. The CDR3 protein is CSAGQVRGFETQYF. The CDR3, as DNA: TGCAGCGCAGGCCAGGTCAGGGGGTTCGAGACCCAGTACTTC.

This clonotype was detected a few times. J is TRBJ2-1 and V is TRBV5-1, with D possibly matching TRBD2 (6 bases). Germline V CDR1 and CDR2: SGHRS, YFSETQ. V lost 4 bases and J 0 bases, leaving 17 bases between the germline ends. CDR3 length: 17 amino acids. CDR3 DNA: TGCGCCAGCAGCCCCCATAGCGGCCTCAGCTCCTACAATGAGCAGTTCTTC. Residues: CASSPHSGLSSYNEQFF.

The chain joins TRBV6-2 or TRBV6-3 to TRBJ2-2, with 7 bases aligning to TRBD1. Germline-derived CDR1 and CDR2 are MNHEY and SVGEGT. The CDR3 extends over 15 amino acids. V gave up 6 bases and J gave up 4 bases; unmatched junction bases: 8. The CDR3 sequence is CASSPTGLSTGELFF. The CDR3 DNA reads as TGTGCCAGCAGCCCGACAGGGTTATCCACCGGGGAGCTGTTTTTT.

The rearrangement uses TRBV9 and TRBJ2-7, with TRBD2 matching 11 bases. The trim removed 0 bases at V and 6 bases at J, leaving 8 bases unmatched. Germline CDR1 reads SGDLS; CDR2 reads YYNGEE. The CDR3 is 16 amino acids. The CDR3 loop is CASSVGILAGEGEQYF. The CDR3 region has the DNA TGTGCCAGCAGCGTAGGAATACTAGCGGGAGAGGGCGAGCAGTACTTC.

Turning to this clonotype: Possible read error: a much larger clone is one base away. The chain is built from TRBV27 and TRBJ2-5; D is ambiguous. The CDR3 length is 13 residues. Trimming removed 5 bases from V and 13 bases from J, with 20 bases in between. Germline CDR1 reads MNHEY; CDR2 reads SMNVEV (reference sequence). The CDR3 sequence: CASSPSPSYERYF. CDR3 DNA sequence: TGTGCCAGCAGTCCCTCTCCGAGCTACGAGCGGTACTTC.

This clonotype has more than one count but fewer than ten. V gene TRBV6-2 or TRBV6-3 combines with J gene TRBJ1-2; 7 positions match TRBD1. Germline CDR1 reads MNHEY; CDR2 reads SVGEGT. The CDR3 has 15 residues. The junction had 8 bases not matched to a gene; V was cut back by 6 bases and J by 1 base. CDR3 in DNA: TGTGCCAGCAGATCTCCGGGACAGAGTAACTATGGCTACACCTTC. This gives the protein CASRSPGQSNYGYTF.

This clonotype was seen a handful of times. The chain uses TRBV27 and TRBJ2-1; D is perhaps TRBD2 (6 bases). Germline values: CDR1 MNHEY, CDR2 SMNVEV (reference sequence). The CDR3 extends over 13 amino acids. The ends were cut back, 10 bases at V and 6 bases at J, with 16 bases in the middle. The CDR3 DNA sequence: TGTGCCACCCTCAGCGGGCTTGGCAATGAGCAGTTCTTC. It codes for CATLSGLGNEQFF.

This clonotype was detected a few times. The DNA for the CDR3 is TGTGCCATCAGTGAGTCGAATACAGGTACCTCATCAAAAGGCTACACCTTC. Amino acid sequence: CAISESNTGTSSKGYTF. This chain joins TRBV10-3 and TRBJ1-2, with a weak D call TRBD1 (5 bases). Germline CDR1 reads ENHRY; CDR2 reads SYGVKD. The CDR3 has 17 amino acids. V was clipped by 0 bases and J by 8 bases, with 22 bases between them.

J is TRBJ2-7 and V is TRBV29-1; TRBD1 matches 7 bases. With the DNA end fitting TRBJ2-5 better, the J assignment may be wrong. Germline V gene sequence: CDR1 SQVTM, CDR2 ANQGSEA. This CDR3 contains 14 residues. CDR3 region: CSVRSGGGQETQYF. The CDR3 nucleotides read TGCAGCGTCCGCTCAGGGGGTGGCCAAGAGACCCAGTACTTC.

This sequence joins TRBV9 and TRBJ2-7; D may be TRBD2 (7 bases). The CDR3 spans 16 residues. V was pared by 4 bases and J by 7 bases, with 24 bases between. From germline, CDR1 is SGDLS and CDR2 YYNGEE. In nucleotides, the CDR3 is TGTGCCAGCAGCATCCGAGGGGGGGATTACTACAATGAGCAGTACTTC. It specifies CASSIRGGDYYNEQYF.

The sample holds a few counts of this clonotype. The V call is TRBV25-1, the J call TRBJ2-3; 14 positions match TRBD2. V was clipped by 1 base and J by 6 bases; unmatched bases: 6. CDR1 is MGHDK and CDR2 is SYGVNS in the germline V gene. CDR3 length: 17 residues. CDR3: CASSESPGLAGGDTQYF. CDR3 DNA: TGTGCCAGCAGTGAATCTCCAGGACTAGCGGGAGGCGATACGCAGTATTTT.

The V and J genes are TRBV27 and TRBJ2-5; weak D call: TRBD2 (6 bases). This CDR3 has 16 amino acids. Germline values: CDR1 MNHEY, CDR2 SMNVEV (reference sequence). V shed 5 bases and J shed 1 base, with 17 bases lying between them. CDR3 protein: CASSNPGLRFQETQYF. The DNA for the CDR3 is TGTGCCAGCAGTAACCCGGGACTCCGATTCCAAGAGACCCAGTACTTC.